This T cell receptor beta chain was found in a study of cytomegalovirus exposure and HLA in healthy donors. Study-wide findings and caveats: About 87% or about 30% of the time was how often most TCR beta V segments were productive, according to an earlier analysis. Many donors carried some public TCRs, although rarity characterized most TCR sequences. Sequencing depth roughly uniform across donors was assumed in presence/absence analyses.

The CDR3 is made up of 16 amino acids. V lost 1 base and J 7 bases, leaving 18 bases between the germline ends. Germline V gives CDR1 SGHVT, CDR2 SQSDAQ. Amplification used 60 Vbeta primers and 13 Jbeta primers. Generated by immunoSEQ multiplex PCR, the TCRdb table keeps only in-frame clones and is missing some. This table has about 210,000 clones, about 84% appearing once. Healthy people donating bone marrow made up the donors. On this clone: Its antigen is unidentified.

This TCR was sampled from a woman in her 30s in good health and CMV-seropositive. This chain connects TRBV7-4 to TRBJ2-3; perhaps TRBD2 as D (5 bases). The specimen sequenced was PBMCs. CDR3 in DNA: TGTGCCAGCAGCTTAGGGTCTACTAGGCCCTGTAATACGCAGTATTTT. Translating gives CASSLGSTRPCNTQYF.